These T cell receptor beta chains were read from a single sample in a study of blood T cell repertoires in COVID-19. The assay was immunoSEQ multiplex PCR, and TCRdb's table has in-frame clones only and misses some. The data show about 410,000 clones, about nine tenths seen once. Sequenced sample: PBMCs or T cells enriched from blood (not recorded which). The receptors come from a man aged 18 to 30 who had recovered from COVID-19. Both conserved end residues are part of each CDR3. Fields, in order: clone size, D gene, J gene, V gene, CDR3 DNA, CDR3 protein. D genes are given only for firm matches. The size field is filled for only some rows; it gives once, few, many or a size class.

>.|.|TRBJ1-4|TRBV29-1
TGCAGCGTTGAGCCAGGGGCAAATGAAAAACTGTTTTTT
CSVEPGANEKLFF
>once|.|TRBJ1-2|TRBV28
TGTGCCAGTCTACAGGTCCACTATGGCTACACCTTC
CASLQVHYGYTF
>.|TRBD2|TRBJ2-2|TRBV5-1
TGCGCCAGCAGCTTGGTAGCGGGGGACAACACCGGGGAGCTGTTTTTT
CASSLVAGDNTGELFF
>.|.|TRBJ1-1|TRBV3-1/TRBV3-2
TGTGCCAGCAGCCCCTCGGGGAGTCGAGCTGAAGCTTTCTTT
CASSPSGSRAEAFF
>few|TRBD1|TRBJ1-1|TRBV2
TGTGCCAGCAGTACACGGACAGGGAACACTGAAGCTTTCTTT
CASSTRTGNTEAFF
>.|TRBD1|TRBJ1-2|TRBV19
TGTGCCAGTAGTGTCAGGACAGGGAACATGAGGAACTATGGCTACACCTTC
CASSVRTGNMRNYGYTF
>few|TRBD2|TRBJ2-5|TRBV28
TGTGCCAGCAGTCCTTTGGGACTAGCGGGGGACCTTTCAGGGACCCAGTACTTC
CASSPLGLAGDLSGTQYF
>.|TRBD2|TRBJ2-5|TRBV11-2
TGTGCCAGCAGCTTAGATACGGCGGGGGGCACGGAGACCCAGTACTTC
CASSLDTAGGTETQYF
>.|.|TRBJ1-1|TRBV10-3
TGTGCCATCAGTTCATTGACATCGGGGGATACTGAAGCTTTCTTT
CAISSLTSGDTEAFF
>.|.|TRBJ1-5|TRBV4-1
TGCGCCAGCAGCCAAGAGGCGCAGCGGGATTTTAATCAGCCCCAGCATTTT
CASSQEAQRDFNQPQHF
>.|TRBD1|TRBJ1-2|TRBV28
TGTGCCAGCAGCAGGGGGTCTACCGGGGCGGATGGCTACACCTTC
CASSRGSTGADGYTF
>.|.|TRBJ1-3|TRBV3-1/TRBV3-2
TGTGCCAGCAGCCAAATCCGCACGACAGGCTCTGGAAACACCATATATTTT
CASSQIRTTGSGNTIYF
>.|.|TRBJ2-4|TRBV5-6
TGTGCCAGCAGCTTGGGGGCAAGAAAAAACATTCAGTACTTC
CASSLGARKNIQYF
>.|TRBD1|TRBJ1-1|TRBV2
TGTGCCAGCAGTGAAGCTTTGTCAGGGGGCGTAAGGGAAGCTTTCTTT
CASSEALSGGVREAFF
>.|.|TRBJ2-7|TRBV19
TGTGCCAGTAGCCATGGACGGGGCGAGCAGTACTTC
CASSHGRGEQYF